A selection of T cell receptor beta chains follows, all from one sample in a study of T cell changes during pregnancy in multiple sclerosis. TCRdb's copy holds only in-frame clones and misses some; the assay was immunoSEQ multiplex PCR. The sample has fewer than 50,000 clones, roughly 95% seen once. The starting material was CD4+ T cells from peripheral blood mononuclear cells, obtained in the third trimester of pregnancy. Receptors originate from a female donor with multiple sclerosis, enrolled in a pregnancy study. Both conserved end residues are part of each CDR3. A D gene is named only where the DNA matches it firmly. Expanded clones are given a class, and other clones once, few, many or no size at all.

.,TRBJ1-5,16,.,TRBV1,TGCACCAGCAGCCAAGAAGAGGGACAGGTTGTTCAGCCCCAGCATTTT,CTSSQEEGQVVQPQHF
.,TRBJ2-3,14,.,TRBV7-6,TGTGCCAGCAGCTCCTATGGCAGCGCAGATACGCAGTATTTT,CASSSYGSADTQYF
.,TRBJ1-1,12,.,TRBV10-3,TGTGCCATCGGTTTTGGGCGCACTGAAGCTTTCTTT,CAIGFGRTEAFF
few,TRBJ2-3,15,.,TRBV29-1,TGCAGCGTTGTCGCCGGGACTCTCAGAACAGATACGCAGTATTTT,CSVVAGTLRTDTQYF
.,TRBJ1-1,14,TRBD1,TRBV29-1,TGCAGCGGGGGCACAGGGGGGAGAAACACTGAAGCTTTCTTT,CSGGTGGRNTEAFF
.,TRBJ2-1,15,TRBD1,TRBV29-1,TGCAGCGTTGGGACTTCCAGGGGGTCCTACAATGAGCAGTTCTTC,CSVGTSRGSYNEQFF
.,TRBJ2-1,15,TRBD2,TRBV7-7,TGTGCTAGCAGCTTAGGGCTAGCGGGGTACAATGAGCAGTTCTTC,CASSLGLAGYNEQFF
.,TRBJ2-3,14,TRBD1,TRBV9,TGTGCCAGCAGCGTTGGACAGGTTGGGGATACGCAGTATTTT,CASSVGQVGDTQYF
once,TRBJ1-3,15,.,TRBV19,TGTGCCAGTAGGAACAGGGCCCCCTCTGGAAACACCATATATTTT,CASRNRAPSGNTIYF
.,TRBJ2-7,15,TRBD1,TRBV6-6,TGTGCCAGCAGTTACTCGGGACAGGGCTCCTACGAGCAGTACTTC,CASSYSGQGSYEQYF
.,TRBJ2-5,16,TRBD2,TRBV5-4,TGTGCCAGCAGCTGGGGGACTAGCGGGGACAAAGAGACCCAGTACTTC,CASSWGTSGDKETQYF